This record covers a single T cell receptor (beta chain). The antigen remains unidentified. Unique molecular identifiers were attached to individual cDNA molecules. TCRdb processed the 5' RACE reads anew with MiXCR; each CDR3 protein has one entry. Among about 57,000 distinct CDR3 sequences listed, roughly 13% were seen once. This specimen comes from a study of early T cells in non-severe SARS-CoV-2 infection. Study overall: Sequencing input comprised bulk RNA from unsorted whole blood; chain pairing was not available. Findings of the study overall: There was a bias toward anti-spike CD8 responses in VDJdb matching, which missed private and CD4 specificities.

In germline, CDR1 is LGHNA, CDR2 YNFKEQ. The CDR3 has 16 amino acids. Trimming removed 0 bases from V and 4 bases from J; junction bases left unmatched: 0. The sample comprised whole blood. The J gene is TRBJ2-3, the V gene TRBV4-2; 14 positions agree with TRBD2. The origin of this receptor is an adult who was a healthcare worker with PCR-confirmed SARS-CoV-2 infection or an uninfected control (not recorded which). The CDR3 here is CASSQETSGGADTQYF. For the CDR3, the DNA is TGTGCCAGCAGCCAAGAGACTAGCGGGGGGGCAGATACGCAGTATTTT.